One sample yielded the 20 T cell receptor beta chains listed below, sequenced in a study of long-term antiretroviral therapy in people with HIV. Researchers report immunoSEQ v3.0 was run at survey level. Sequencing used immunoSEQ multiplex PCR; TCRdb keeps in-frame clones, though not all of them. The table lists some 30,000 clones, approximately 92% of them singletons. The sample here was unsorted PBMCs, taken around 5 years after starting antiretroviral therapy. Source of these receptors: a woman in her 40s with HIV.

The rearrangement uses TRBV29-1 and TRBJ1-2; the D is unclear. Between the trimmed V and J ends, which lost 3 bases and 4 bases, there was a span of 6 bases. The CDR3 consists of 11 residues. CDR1 is SQVTM and CDR2 is ANQGSEA in the germline V gene. CDR3 nucleotide sequence: TGCAGCGTTGAGGGAATCTATGGCTACACCTTC. It specifies CSVEGIYGYTF.

The chain couples TRBV30 to TRBJ1-1, with unresolved D. Germline loops: CDR1 GTSNPN, CDR2 SVGIG (reference sequence). Trimming pared 5 bases from V and 10 bases from J, leaving 14 bases between. CDR3 length: 11 amino acids. For the CDR3, the DNA is TGTGCCTGGGGCCGTGAGCGGGGAGCTTTCTTT. It encodes CAWGRERGAFF.

V gene TRBV10-3 combines with J gene TRBJ2-7; TRBD2 agrees at 9 bases. The V segment lost 5 bases and the J segment 1 base; nucleotides outside the gene matches: 6. CDR3 size: 15 residues. Germline CDR1 and CDR2: ENHRY and SYGVKD. The CDR3: CAISLTSGPSYEQYF. The DNA of the CDR3 is TGTGCCATCAGTCTGACTAGCGGACCTTCCTACGAGCAGTACTTC.

The V and J genes are TRBV4-2 and TRBJ2-5; perhaps TRBD2 as D (5 bases). Germline-derived CDR1 and CDR2 are LGHNA and YNFKEQ. Trimming cost V 0 bases and J 10 bases, with 24 bases left between them. The CDR3 is 17 residues long. The DNA for the CDR3 is TGTGCCAGCAGCCAAGAGGGCAGGACCGACGTCGGGGTGGTCCAGTACTTC. This translates into CASSQEGRTDVGVVQYF.

This clone has just one count. This chain uses TRBV30 with TRBJ2-1, with TRBD2 as a possible D gene (5 bases). V gave up 2 bases and J gave up 12 bases, with 11 bases separating them. Germline CDR1 is GTSNPN and CDR2 is SVGIG (reference sequence). CDR3 length: 11 amino acids. The CDR3 here is CAWSLEVVQFF. CDR3 bases: TGTGCCTGGAGTTTGGAGGTTGTGCAGTTCTTC. The variable domain in full, completed from reference TRBV30 and TRBJ2-1, reads SQTIHQWPATLVQPVGSPLSLECTVEGTSNPNLYWYRQAAGRGLQLLFYSVGIGQISSEVPQNLSASRPQDRQFILSSKKLLLSDSGFYLCAWSLEVVQFFGPGTRLTVL.

The V gene is TRBV29-1, the J gene TRBJ2-2; TRBD1 aligns across 7 bases. Trimming cost V 5 bases and J 3 bases; bases outside gene matches: 0. Germline assignment: CDR1 SQVTM and CDR2 ANQGSEA. The CDR3 is 12 amino acids. CDR3 coding DNA: TGCAGCGTTACAGGGGACACCGGGGAGCTGTTTTTT. It translates to CSVTGDTGELFF.

This clone was recorded only once. The genes are TRBV14 and TRBJ2-1, with D possibly matching TRBD1 (6 bases). Trimming left V 8 bases short and J 8 bases short, with 16 bases between. Germline lookup yields CDR1 SGHDN and CDR2 FVKESK. The CDR3 runs to 13 residues. The CDR3 reads CASAKRGIYEQFF. CDR3 nucleotides: TGTGCCAGCGCTAAGAGGGGGATTTATGAGCAGTTCTTC.

The rearrangement joins TRBV5-1 to TRBJ1-1, with 7 nucleotides matching TRBD1. The trim removed 4 bases at V and 0 bases at J, leaving 3 bases unmatched. Germline lookup yields CDR1 SGHRS and CDR2 YFSETQ. The CDR3 covers 14 residues. The CDR3 DNA reads as TGCGCCAGCAGCCTACAGGGGATGAACACTGAAGCTTTCTTT. It codes for CASSLQGMNTEAFF.

This chain joins TRBV7-2 and TRBJ2-3; D uncertain. CDR3 size: 15 residues. The V gene's germline CDR1 is SGHTA and CDR2 FQGNSA. V was pared by 2 bases and J by 6 bases, with 15 bases between. The CDR3 region has the DNA TGTGCCAGCAGCTTAATATCTGTTGTGCCGGATACGCAGTATTTT. Protein: CASSLISVVPDTQYF.

The chain joins TRBV11-3 to TRBJ2-5; TRBD2 matches at 12 bases. The V and J ends lost 2 bases and 4 bases, in that order; junction bases with no gene match: 5. The CDR3 has 16 residues. Germline V gene data show CDR1 as SGHNT and CDR2 as YENEEA. The CDR3 loop is CASSLPRGLAGETQYF. The DNA of the CDR3 is TGTGCCAGCAGCTTACCGCGGGGACTAGCGGGAGAGACCCAGTACTTC.

This clone was found once. The rearrangement links TRBV6-1 to TRBJ1-4; D is possibly TRBD1 (5 bases). Deletions cut 10 bases from V and 0 bases from J, with 15 bases between. CDR1 MNHNS and CDR2 SASEGT come from the germline V gene. The CDR3 loop spans 15 amino acids. CDR3 in DNA: TGTGCCATCAGGGTCGGGTTCGCAACTAATGAAAAACTGTTTTTT. Translated: CAIRVGFATNEKLFF.

The rearrangement uses TRBV7-2 and TRBJ2-3, with a tentative D call TRBD1 (6 bases). The CDR3 has 18 residues. CDR1 is SGHTA and CDR2 is FQGNSA in the germline V gene. Trimming stripped 0 bases from V and 0 bases from J, with 16 bases between. The CDR3 reads CASSLAGATFSSTDTQYF. CDR3 nucleotide sequence: TGTGCCAGCAGCTTAGCGGGGGCCACCTTTTCTAGCACAGATACGCAGTATTTT.

The chain combines TRBV4-3 with TRBJ1-1; no clear D. The CDR3 has 13 amino acids. Germline values: CDR1 LGHNA, CDR2 YSLEER. The V end was cut by 1 base, the J end by 4 bases, with 7 bases between. The CDR3 DNA reads TGCGCCAGCAGCCAAGCTACGGGCACTGAAGCTTTCTTT. Translating gives CASSQATGTEAFF.

V is TRBV11-2 and J is TRBJ1-2; no definite D call. This CDR3 is built from 16 residues. The germline V gene has CDR1 SGHAT and CDR2 FQNNGV. V was clipped by 3 bases and J by 5 bases, with 19 bases between them. DNA for the CDR3: TGTGCCAGCAGCTTTTTTCCCCGTGGGGAACCTTATGGCTACACCTTC. Protein: CASSFFPRGEPYGYTF.

This chain joins TRBV11-3 and TRBJ2-3, with D possibly TRBD2 on 6 matching bases. V was cut by 0 bases and J by 3 bases, with 7 bases left in between. The CDR3 consists of 14 residues. Germline V gene sequence: CDR1 SGHNT, CDR2 YENEEA. CDR3 sequence: CASSLERGTDTQYF. The CDR3 DNA follows: TGTGCCAGCAGCTTAGAACGGGGGACAGATACGCAGTATTTT.

This clone was detected a few times. The V and J genes are TRBV19 and TRBJ2-7; unclear D gene. The CDR3 is 13 residues long. V lost 2 bases and J 4 bases, leaving 9 bases between the germline ends. In germline, CDR1 is LNHDA, CDR2 SQIVND (reference sequence). The CDR3 sequence: CASSIYRWYEQYF. As DNA, the CDR3 is TGTGCCAGTAGTATATATAGGTGGTACGAGCAGTACTTC.

The chain carries TRBV10-1 and TRBJ2-5; 7 bases are a match to TRBD2. Per germline, CDR1 WNHNN and CDR2 SYGVQD (reference sequence). V trimming: 6 bases; J trimming: 6 bases; junction bases outside the gene matches: 7. The CDR3 spans 13 residues. CDR3 coding DNA: TGCGCCAGCAGCGGGGGGACTGCGCAGACCCAGTACTTC. This translates into CASSGGTAQTQYF.

The V gene is TRBV7-6, the J gene TRBJ2-3; TRBD2 aligns across 7 bases. The length of the CDR3 is 14 residues. V lost 3 bases to trimming and J lost 4 bases; unmatched junction nucleotides: 4. Germline V gene sequence: CDR1 SGHVS, CDR2 FNYEAQ. DNA for the CDR3: TGTGCCAGCAGCTTCAGCGGGGAGGCAGATACGCAGTATTTT. Translated, it gives CASSFSGEADTQYF. The entire variable domain, with the rest obtained from reference TRBV7-6 and TRBJ2-3, is as follows: GAGVSQSPRYKVTKRGQDVALRCDPISGHVSLYWYRQALGQGPEFLTYFNYEAQQDKSGLPNDRFSAERPEGSISTLTIQRTEQRDSAMYRCASSFSGEADTQYFGPGTRLTVL.

The gene calls are TRBV11-2 and TRBJ1-1; no clear D gene. V dropped 1 base and J dropped 1 base, with 16 bases sitting between them. The CDR3 covers 17 residues. CDR1 is SGHAT, CDR2 FQNNGV, per germline. The CDR3 DNA follows: TGTGCCAGCAGCTTAGGTTGGGGAAGACGGACGAACACTGAAGCTTTCTTT. It yields the protein CASSLGWGRRTNTEAFF.

The genes are TRBV6-1 and TRBJ2-7; 9 nucleotides match TRBD2. Germline V gives CDR1 MNHNS, CDR2 SASEGT. The CDR3 loop spans 17 amino acids. Trimming cost V 2 bases and J 2 bases; bases outside gene matches: 10. Here the CDR3 reads CASSEPLASGVAYEQYF. For the CDR3, the DNA is TGTGCCAGCAGTGAACCCTTGGCTAGCGGGGTCGCCTACGAGCAGTACTTC.